The rows below give T cell receptor beta chains drawn from one sample of a study of T cell responses to AZD1222 COVID-19 vaccine. TCRdb's table, derived via immunoSEQ multiplex PCR, lists solely in-frame clones and lacks some. The data hold about 130,000 clones, with 92% observed a single time. Sample: peripheral blood, taken on day 0 of AZD1222 vaccination. The receptors stem from an adult in good health. Both conserved end residues are part of each CDR3. D genes are given only for firm matches. The size of a clone is reported for some rows only, either as once, few or many, or as a class for expanded clones.

. | TRBD2 | TRBJ2-1 | 16 | TRBV7-3 | CASSLTIAGGYNEQFF | TGTGCCAGCAGCTTAACCATAGCGGGGGGATACAATGAGCAGTTCTTC
. | TRBD2 | TRBJ2-7 | 15 | TRBV7-2 | CASSLQAGGVYEQYF | TGTGCCAGCAGCTTACAGGCGGGAGGTGTCTACGAGCAGTACTTC
. | TRBD1 | TRBJ1-5 | 14 | TRBV28 | CASSATGSNQPQHF | TGTGCCAGCAGTGCGACAGGGAGCAATCAGCCCCAGCATTTT
. | . | TRBJ2-5 | 12 | TRBV19 | CASGPNQETQYF | TGTGCCTCGGGACCCAACCAAGAGACCCAGTACTTC
. | . | TRBJ1-5 | 15 | TRBV19 | CASSIGGYSNQPQHF | TGTGCCAGTAGTATTGGCGGTTATAGCAATCAGCCCCAGCATTTT
. | TRBD2 | TRBJ2-1 | 16 | TRBV7-3 | CASSRRLAGGINEQFF | TGTGCCAGCAGCCGTCGACTAGCGGGAGGGATCAATGAGCAGTTCTTC
. | . | TRBJ1-1 | 12 | TRBV6-2/TRBV6-3 | CASSYGRGGAFF | TGTGCCAGCAGTTACGGCCGTGGCGGAGCTTTCTTT
. | TRBD1 | TRBJ2-7 | 17 | TRBV5-5 | CASSFILGTGDDYEQYF | TGTGCCAGCAGCTTTATTCTTGGGACAGGGGACGACTACGAGCAGTACTTC
. | TRBD1 | TRBJ1-2 | 15 | TRBV18 | CASSPMTGEFYGYTF | TGTGCCAGCTCACCGATGACAGGGGAATTTTATGGCTACACCTTC
. | . | TRBJ2-7 | 14 | TRBV19 | CASSIQGLAYEQYF | TGTGCCAGTAGTATACAGGGGCTAGCCTACGAGCAGTACTTC
. | TRBD1 | TRBJ1-5 | 14 | TRBV12-5 | CASGETGLNQPQHF | TGTGCTAGTGGTGAGACAGGGCTAAATCAGCCCCAGCATTTT
. | . | TRBJ2-3 | 15 | TRBV28 | CASSSRSGGTDTQYF | TGTGCCAGCAGTTCTAGGAGTGGGGGCACAGATACGCAGTATTTT
. | . | TRBJ2-7 | 13 | TRBV10-3 | CAISLGGVGGQYF | TGTGCCATCAGCCTCGGGGGTGTTGGGGGGCAGTACTTC
. | . | TRBJ2-1 | 15 | TRBV19 | CASSIPGNSYNEQFF | TGTGCCAGTAGTATCCCCGGTAACTCCTACAATGAGCAGTTCTTC
. | TRBD1 | TRBJ1-2 | 15 | TRBV5-4 | CASSPGRDRSDGYTF | TGTGCCAGCAGCCCCGGCAGGGACAGGAGCGATGGCTACACCTTC
. | TRBD1 | TRBJ1-5 | 17 | TRBV19 | CASSWDRGVPSNQPQHF | TGTGCCAGTAGTTGGGACAGGGGAGTTCCTAGCAATCAGCCCCAGCATTTT
. | . | TRBJ1-5 | 15 | TRBV18 | CATRSGGPLNQPQHF | TGTGCCACCAGGTCCGGGGGGCCGCTAAATCAGCCCCAGCATTTT
. | TRBD1 | TRBJ1-2 | 14 | TRBV5-1 | CASSLRTGTYGYTF | TGCGCCAGCAGCCTTAGGACAGGGACCTATGGCTACACCTTC
. | . | TRBJ1-5 | 17 | TRBV4-1 | CASSQVWGTTRDQPQHF | TGCGCCAGCAGCCAAGTGTGGGGGACGACGCGGGATCAGCCCCAGCATTTT
. | . | TRBJ2-5 | 14 | TRBV15 | CATSRVSGLETQYF | TGTGCCACCAGCAGAGTTAGTGGGCTGGAGACCCAGTACTTC
. | TRBD1 | TRBJ2-2 | 16 | TRBV6-5 | CASSSGQGANTGELFF | TGTGCCAGCAGTTCAGGACAGGGGGCTAACACCGGGGAGCTGTTTTTT
. | . | TRBJ2-5 | 12 | TRBV18 | CASSGDKETQYF | TGTGCCAGCTCAGGGGACAAAGAGACCCAGTACTTC
. | . | TRBJ1-2 | 12 | TRBV5-1 | CASSSGGHGYTF | TGCGCCAGCAGTTCCGGAGGTCATGGCTACACCTTC
. | . | TRBJ1-2 | 12 | TRBV19 | CASSTTGYGYTF | TGTGCCAGTAGTACGACAGGCTATGGCTACACCTTC
. | . | TRBJ2-1 | 15 | TRBV28 | CASSLSGFGGAGQFF | TGTGCCAGCAGTTTATCGGGTTTTGGGGGAGCTGGGCAGTTCTTC
. | TRBD2 | TRBJ2-1 | 18 | TRBV7-9 | CASSFGLAGGPSYNEQFF | TGTGCCAGCAGCTTTGGACTAGCGGGAGGGCCCTCCTACAATGAGCAGTTCTTC
. | . | TRBJ2-3 | 14 | TRBV19 | CASSTSGLTDTQYF | TGTGCCAGTAGTACCAGCGGGCTCACAGATACGCAGTATTTT
few | TRBD1 | TRBJ2-5 | 14 | TRBV11-2 | CASSLTGNQETQYF | TGTGCCAGCAGCTTGACAGGGAACCAAGAGACCCAGTACTTC
. | TRBD2 | TRBJ2-7 | 16 | TRBV9 | CASSVGLAGGVAEQYF | TGTGCCAGCAGCGTCGGACTAGCGGGAGGGGTTGCCGAGCAGTACTTC
. | . | TRBJ2-4 | 15 | TRBV4-1 | CASSRGTSAKNIQYF | TGCGCCAGCAGCCGCGGAACTAGCGCCAAAAACATTCAGTACTTC
. | TRBD1 | TRBJ2-4 | 15 | TRBV15 | CATSRGGQGKNIQYF | TGTGCCACCAGCAGAGGAGGACAGGGGAAAAACATTCAGTACTTC
. | . | TRBJ2-7 | 13 | TRBV6-5 | CASSSNRDWEQYF | TGTGCCAGCAGTTCGAACAGGGATTGGGAGCAGTACTTC
. | . | TRBJ2-2 | 17 | TRBV2 | CASRPGARGLNTGELFF | TGTGCCAGCAGGCCGGGAGCTCGAGGACTCAACACCGGGGAGCTGTTTTTT
. | TRBD2 | TRBJ2-7 | 17 | TRBV29-1 | CSVAGRREAGGSYEQYF | TGCAGCGTAGCGGGACGGAGAGAAGCGGGAGGCTCCTACGAGCAGTACTTC
. | . | TRBJ1-1 | 15 | TRBV28 | CASSLRGGFYTEAFF | TGTGCCAGCAGTTTAAGGGGGGGTTTTTACACTGAAGCTTTCTTT
. | . | TRBJ2-3 | 16 | TRBV19 | CASSMARGTRTDTQYF | TGTGCCAGTAGTATGGCGAGGGGGACCCGCACAGATACGCAGTATTTT
once | . | TRBJ2-1 | 13 | TRBV7-3 | CASSHEATPLQFF | TGTGCCAGCAGCCACGAAGCGACCCCTCTCCAGTTCTTC
. | TRBD2 | TRBJ2-7 | 15 | TRBV7-9 | CASSPIAGSVYEQYF | TGTGCCAGCAGCCCTATAGCGGGAAGCGTCTACGAGCAGTACTTC
. | . | TRBJ1-5 | 13 | TRBV28 | CASKRQADQPQHF | TGTGCCAGCAAGCGACAGGCAGATCAGCCCCAGCATTTT
. | TRBD1 | TRBJ1-5 | 16 | TRBV7-6 | CASSLGRTGVNQPQHF | TGTGCCAGCAGCTTAGGGAGGACAGGGGTCAATCAGCCCCAGCATTTT
. | TRBD2 | TRBJ2-5 | 14 | TRBV2 | CASSVLANQETQYF | TGTGCCAGCAGCGTACTAGCGAACCAAGAGACCCAGTACTTC
. | . | TRBJ1-1 | 14 | TRBV19 | CASSRDALNTEAFF | TGTGCCAGTAGTCGCGACGCCCTGAACACTGAAGCTTTCTTT
. | . | TRBJ1-1 | 14 | TRBV21-1 | CASSKWPMNTEAFF | TGTGCCAGCAGCAAATGGCCCATGAACACTGAAGCTTTCTTT
. | . | TRBJ1-2 | 17 | TRBV7-3 | CASSLIPLWGGMDGYTF | TGTGCCAGCAGCTTAATTCCCCTCTGGGGAGGGATGGATGGCTACACCTTC
. | . | TRBJ2-7 | 15 | TRBV4-1 | CASSQDTIGEYEQYF | TGCGCCAGCAGCCAAGATACCATTGGGGAATACGAGCAGTACTTC
once | . | TRBJ1-2 | 15 | TRBV5-4 | CASSLGAGSANGYTF | TGTGCCAGCAGCTTGGGGGCAGGGTCGGCGAATGGCTACACCTTC
. | TRBD1 | TRBJ1-2 | 16 | TRBV6-5 | CASSYSAGGAGYGYTF | TGTGCCAGCAGTTACTCAGCAGGGGGCGCGGGCTATGGCTACACCTTC